This is a list of T cell receptor beta chains from one sample in a study of blood T cell repertoires in COVID-19. Sequenced by immunoSEQ multiplex PCR; TCRdb stores in-frame clones only, minus some. The repertoire holds 200,000 to 300,000 clones, with just under 90% as singletons. Material for sequencing was peripheral blood. Receptors originate from a woman aged 40-49 years with acute or convalescent COVID-19. Each CDR3 is given with its conserved first and last residue. Fields, in order: V gene, J gene, D gene, clone size, CDR3 protein, CDR3 DNA. The D gene is left open where the match is weak. Some rows mark clone size as missing; the rest say once, few, many or name a class of expanded clone.

>TRBV19|TRBJ1-5|.|.
CASSIFTAYSNQPQHF
TGTGCCAGTAGTATCTTCACAGCATATAGCAATCAGCCCCAGCATTTT
>TRBV19|TRBJ2-1|TRBD2|.
CASSSAGGPEGEQFF
TGTGCCAGTAGTTCGGCGGGGGGGCCTGAGGGTGAGCAGTTCTTC
>TRBV6-5|TRBJ1-4|TRBD1|.
CASSRQGSTNEKLFF
TGTGCCAGCAGTAGACAGGGGTCAACTAATGAAAAACTGTTTTTT
>TRBV10-3|TRBJ2-5|TRBD1|.
CAIAGTGLQETQYF
TGTGCCATCGCCGGGACAGGGCTCCAAGAGACCCAGTACTTC
>TRBV25-1|TRBJ1-2|.|once
CASSDLSGGRSNGYTF
TGTGCCAGCAGTGACCTCTCCGGGGGGAGGTCTAATGGCTACACCTTC
>TRBV14|TRBJ1-4|.|.
CASSQERHSKLFF
TGTGCCAGCAGCCAAGAGAGGCACTCCAAACTGTTTTTT
>TRBV19|TRBJ2-1|TRBD2|.
CASSRLAGEIYNEQFF
TGTGCCAGTAGCCGACTAGCGGGGGAAATCTACAATGAGCAGTTCTTC
>TRBV6-2/TRBV6-3|TRBJ2-2|TRBD2|once
CASSPLAGAGTGELFF
TGTGCCAGCAGCCCTCTAGCGGGGGCGGGGACCGGGGAGCTGTTTTTT
>TRBV6-6|TRBJ2-1|.|.
CASIRGENNEQFF
TGTGCCAGCATCCGCGGTGAAAACAATGAGCAGTTCTTC
>TRBV19|TRBJ2-3|TRBD2|.
CASSPRTSGIILSGTDTQYF
TGTGCCAGTAGCCCCCGGACTAGCGGGATAATCCTCTCCGGCACAGATACGCAGTATTTT
>TRBV30|TRBJ2-1|TRBD2|.
CAWATGTSRYEQFF
TGTGCCTGGGCAACCGGGACTAGTCGCTATGAGCAGTTCTTC
>TRBV7-8|TRBJ1-1|.|.
CASSVVGQPNTEAFF
TGTGCCAGCAGCGTGGTGGGGCAGCCGAACACTGAAGCTTTCTTT
>TRBV29-1|TRBJ2-2|.|.
CSVRYFGGGAGELFF
TGCAGCGTTAGATACTTTGGCGGGGGCGCGGGGGAGCTGTTTTTT
>TRBV27|TRBJ1-1|TRBD1|.
CASLGQGVSEAFF
TGTGCCAGCTTGGGACAGGGAGTCTCTGAAGCTTTCTTT
>TRBV28|TRBJ1-2|.|.
CASSSAQGRYGYTF
TGTGCCAGCAGTTCGGCCCAGGGAAGGTATGGCTACACCTTC
>TRBV27|TRBJ1-2|TRBD1|.
CASSSRQGSYTF
TGTGCCAGCAGTTCCCGACAGGGAAGCTACACCTTC
>TRBV12-3/TRBV12-4|TRBJ1-1|.|few
CASSSGRGTEAFF
TGTGCCAGCAGTTCAGGTCGGGGGACTGAAGCTTTCTTT
>TRBV6-4|TRBJ1-6|.|.
CASSDSRQENSPLHF
TGTGCCAGCAGTGACTCTCGACAGGAGAATTCACCCCTCCACTTT
>TRBV7-8|TRBJ1-2|.|.
CASSLPKTGSNYGYTF
TGTGCCAGCAGCTTACCTAAGACAGGTTCTAACTATGGCTACACCTTC